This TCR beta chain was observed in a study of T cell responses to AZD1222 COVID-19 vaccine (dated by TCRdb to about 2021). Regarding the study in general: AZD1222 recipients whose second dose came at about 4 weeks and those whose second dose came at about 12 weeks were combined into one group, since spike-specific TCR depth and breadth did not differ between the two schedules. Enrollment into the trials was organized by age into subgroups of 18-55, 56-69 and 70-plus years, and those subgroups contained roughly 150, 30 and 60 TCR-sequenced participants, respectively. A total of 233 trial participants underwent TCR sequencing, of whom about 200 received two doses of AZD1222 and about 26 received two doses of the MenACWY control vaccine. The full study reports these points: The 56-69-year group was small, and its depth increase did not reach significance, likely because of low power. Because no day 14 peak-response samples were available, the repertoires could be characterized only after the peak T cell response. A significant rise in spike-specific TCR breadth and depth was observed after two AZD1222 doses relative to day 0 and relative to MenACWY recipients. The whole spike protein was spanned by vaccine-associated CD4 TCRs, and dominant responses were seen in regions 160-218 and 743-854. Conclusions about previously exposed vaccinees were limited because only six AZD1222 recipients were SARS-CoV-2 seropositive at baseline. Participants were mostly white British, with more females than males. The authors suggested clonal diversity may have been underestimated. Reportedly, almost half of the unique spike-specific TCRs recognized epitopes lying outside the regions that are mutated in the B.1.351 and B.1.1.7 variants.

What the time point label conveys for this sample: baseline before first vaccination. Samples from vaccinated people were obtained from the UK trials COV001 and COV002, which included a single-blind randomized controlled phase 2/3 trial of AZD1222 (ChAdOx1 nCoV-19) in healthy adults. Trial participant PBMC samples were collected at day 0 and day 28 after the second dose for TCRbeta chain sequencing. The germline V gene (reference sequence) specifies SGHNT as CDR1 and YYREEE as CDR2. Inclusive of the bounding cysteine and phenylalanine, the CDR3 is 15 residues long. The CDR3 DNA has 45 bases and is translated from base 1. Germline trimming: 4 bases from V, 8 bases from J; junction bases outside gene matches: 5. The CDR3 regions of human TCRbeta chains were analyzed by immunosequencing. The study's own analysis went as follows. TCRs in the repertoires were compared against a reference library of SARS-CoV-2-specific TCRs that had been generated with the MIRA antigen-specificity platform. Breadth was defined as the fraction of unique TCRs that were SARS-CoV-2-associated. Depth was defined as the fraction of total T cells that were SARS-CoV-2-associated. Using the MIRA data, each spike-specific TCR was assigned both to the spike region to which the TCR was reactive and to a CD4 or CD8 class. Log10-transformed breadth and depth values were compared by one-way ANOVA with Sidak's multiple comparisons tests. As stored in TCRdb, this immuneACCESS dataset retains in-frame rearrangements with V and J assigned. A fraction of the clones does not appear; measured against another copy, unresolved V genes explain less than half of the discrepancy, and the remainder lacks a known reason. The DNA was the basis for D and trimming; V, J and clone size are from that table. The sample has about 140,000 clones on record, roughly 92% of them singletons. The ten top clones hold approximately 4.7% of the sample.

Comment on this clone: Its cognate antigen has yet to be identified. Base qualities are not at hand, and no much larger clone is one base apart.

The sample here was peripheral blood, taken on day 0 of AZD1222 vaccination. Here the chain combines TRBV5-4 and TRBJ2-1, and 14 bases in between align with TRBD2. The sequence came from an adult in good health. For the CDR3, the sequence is CASSPGTSGSDEQFF. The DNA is TGTGCCAGCAGCCCAGGGACTAGCGGGAGCGATGAGCAGTTCTTC.